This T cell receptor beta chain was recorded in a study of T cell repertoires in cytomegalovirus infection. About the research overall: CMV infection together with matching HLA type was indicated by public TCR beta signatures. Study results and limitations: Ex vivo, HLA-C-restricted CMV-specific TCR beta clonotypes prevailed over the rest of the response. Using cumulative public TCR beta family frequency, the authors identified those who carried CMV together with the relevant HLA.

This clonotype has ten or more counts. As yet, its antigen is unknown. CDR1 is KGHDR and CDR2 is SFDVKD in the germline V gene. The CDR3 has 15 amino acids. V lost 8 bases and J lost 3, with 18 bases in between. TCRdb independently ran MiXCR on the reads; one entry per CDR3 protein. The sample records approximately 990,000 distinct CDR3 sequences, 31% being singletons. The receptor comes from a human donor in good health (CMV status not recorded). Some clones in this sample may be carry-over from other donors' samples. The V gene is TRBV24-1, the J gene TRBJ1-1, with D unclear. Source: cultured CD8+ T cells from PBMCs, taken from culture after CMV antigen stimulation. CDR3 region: CATKVGAGRDTEAFF. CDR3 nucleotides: TGTGCCACCAAGGTTGGCGCGGGGAGGGACACTGAAGCTTTCTTT.